Each of the 32 T cell receptor beta chains below was sequenced from the same sample in a study of T cell changes during pregnancy in multiple sclerosis. Only in-frame clones appear in the TCRdb table, and some are missing; sequencing was by immunoSEQ multiplex PCR. The sample holds some 74,000 clones, roughly 92% seen once. Here the sequenced sample was peripheral blood, taken after pregnancy. The origin of the receptors is a female donor in good health, enrolled as a control in a pregnancy study.

V is TRBV4-1 and J is TRBJ2-1, with 9 bases identical to TRBD2. With V trimmed by 2 bases and J by 1 base, 9 bases remained unmatched. CDR1 is MGHRA and CDR2 is YSYEKL in the germline V gene. CDR3 size: 18 residues. The CDR3 sequence is CASSQTPGLAGSYNEQFF. For the CDR3, the DNA is TGCGCCAGCAGCCAAACACCAGGGCTAGCGGGGTCCTACAATGAGCAGTTCTTC.

The rearrangement uses TRBV27 and TRBJ1-2; no definite D call. V lost 4 bases to trimming and J lost 0 bases, with 6 bases between them. The CDR3 is 13 amino acids. Germline values: CDR1 MNHEY, CDR2 SMNVEV (reference sequence). This chain's CDR3 is CASSSRPNYGYTF. CDR3 nucleotides: TGTGCCAGCAGTTCGCGTCCTAACTATGGCTACACCTTC.

The sample holds a few counts of this clone. The rearrangement joins TRBV6-1 to TRBJ1-4; D uncertain. Germline CDR1 is MNHNS and CDR2 is SASEGT. Trimming shortened V by 5 bases and J by 0 bases, and 10 bases separated the two germline ends. The CDR3 is 15 residues long. The CDR3 sequence is CASSPDGATNEKLFF. As DNA, the CDR3 is TGTGCCAGCAGTCCCGACGGAGCAACTAATGAAAAACTGTTTTTT.

The sample holds one count of this clone. The chain combines TRBV7-2 with TRBJ2-3; TRBD1 agrees at 7 bases. The V gene end was trimmed by 4 bases and the J gene end by 2 bases; junction bases not matched to a gene: 3. The germline CDR1 and CDR2 sequences are SGHTA and FQGNSA. The CDR3 has 14 amino acids. The CDR3 region is CASSSDRITDTQYF. The CDR3, as DNA: TGTGCCAGCAGCTCGGACAGGATCACAGATACGCAGTATTTT.

The rearrangement links TRBV9 to TRBJ1-2, with D maybe TRBD1 (5 bases). V was cut by 3 bases and J by 5 bases, with 11 bases left in between. The length of the CDR3 is 13 residues. The V gene's germline CDR1 is SGDLS and CDR2 YYNGEE. CDR3 in amino acids: CASSGGRAYGYTF. The CDR3 nucleotides are TGTGCCAGCAGCGGGGGGAGGGCTTATGGCTACACCTTC.

The chain carries TRBV6-5 and TRBJ1-4; D is unclear. The CDR3 covers 12 residues. Trimming stripped 0 bases from V and 8 bases from J, with 4 bases between. The V gene's germline CDR1 is MNHEY and CDR2 SVGAGI. CDR3: CASSYSREKLFF. CDR3 DNA sequence: TGTGCCAGCAGTTACTCGAGGGAAAAACTGTTTTTT.

The chain couples TRBV28 to TRBJ2-4; D is undetermined. V lost 1 base, J lost 1 base, and 11 bases lay in between. The CDR3 length is 16 residues. Per the germline V gene, CDR1 is MDHEN and CDR2 is SYDVKM. In DNA form, the CDR3 reads TGTGCCAGCAGTTTATTCACGTTGAGGGCCAAAAACATTCAGTACTTC. Its protein product is CASSLFTLRAKNIQYF.

V is TRBV9 and J is TRBJ2-1, with D possibly being TRBD1 (5 bases). CDR1 and CDR2 (germline): SGDLS, YYNGEE. V was pared by 2 bases and J by 7 bases, with 7 bases between. This CDR3 has 12 residues. CDR3 in DNA: TGTGCCAGCAGCGTCAGGGTAAATGAGCAGTTCTTC. Its translation is CASSVRVNEQFF.

The chain is built from TRBV5-6 and TRBJ1-2, with D possibly matching TRBD1 (6 bases). CDR1 and CDR2 (germline): SGHDT, YYEEEE. The V end was cut by 0 bases, the J end by 4 bases, with 13 bases between. The CDR3 covers 15 residues. The CDR3 DNA sequence: TGTGCCAGCAGCTTGGAGCCAGGGGACGGCTATGGCTACACCTTC. Its protein product is CASSLEPGDGYGYTF.

The chain carries TRBV11-2 and TRBJ2-1; TRBD2 aligns across 7 bases. The CDR3 has 17 residues. The ends lost 8 bases at V and 0 bases at J; junction bases unmatched: 13. CDR1 SGHAT and CDR2 FQNNGV come from the germline V gene. The CDR3: CASARRSRGSSYNEQFF. The CDR3 bases are TGTGCCAGCGCCCGGAGGTCGCGGGGGTCCTCCTACAATGAGCAGTTCTTC.

This sequence joins TRBV11-2 and TRBJ2-7, with D possibly matching TRBD2 (5 bases). The V and J ends lost 4 bases and 9 bases respectively, with 16 bases between them. The CDR3 spans 13 residues. Germline CDR1 is SGHAT and CDR2 is FQNNGV. The CDR3 sequence: CASSSGSPIAQYF. CDR3 sequence (DNA): TGTGCCAGCAGCTCGGGATCCCCTATTGCGCAGTACTTC.

This sequence joins TRBV4-1 and TRBJ2-7; D possibly corresponds to TRBD1 (6 bases). Germline V gene lookup returns CDR1 MGHRA and CDR2 YSYEKL. Trimming left V 3 bases short and J 2 bases short, with 20 bases between. This CDR3 is 17 amino acids long. CDR3 DNA sequence: TGCGCCAGCAGCCAGGACGTGCCGGACAGAAGTGCCTACGAGCAGTACTTC. This translates into CASSQDVPDRSAYEQYF.

The CDR3: CASSYRGEQYF. As DNA, the CDR3 is TGTGCCAGCAGCTACCGGGGAGAGCAGTACTTC. This chain links TRBV7-9 with TRBJ2-7; perhaps TRBD2 as D (5 bases). The V gene lost 4 bases and the J gene lost 7 bases, with 8 bases spanning the gap. CDR3 size: 11 residues. Germline loops: CDR1 SEHNR, CDR2 FQNEAQ (reference sequence).

The gene calls are TRBV13 and TRBJ1-1, with no clear D. Germline V lookup: CDR1 PRHDT, CDR2 FYEKMQ (reference sequence). This CDR3 is 12 amino acids long. V lost 5 bases and J lost 2, with 6 bases in between. The CDR3 spells CASSPINTEAFF. CDR3 in DNA: TGTGCCAGCAGCCCAATCAACACTGAAGCTTTCTTT.

The chain carries TRBV20-1 and TRBJ1-2, with D perhaps TRBD1 (5 bases). The CDR3 has 11 residues. Germline V gene sequence: CDR1 DFQATT, CDR2 SNEGSKA (reference sequence). V lost 4 bases and J 11 bases, leaving 14 bases between the germline ends. This chain's CDR3 is CSATSPGGYTF. CDR3 coding DNA: TGCAGTGCTACGTCCCCCGGGGGGTACACCTTC.

V usage is TRBV10-3 and J usage is TRBJ2-7; TRBD2 matches at 7 bases. J lost 3 bases, V lost 3 bases, and 14 bases had no gene match. Germline V CDR1 and CDR2: ENHRY, SYGVKD. The CDR3 consists of 17 residues. CDR3 sequence (DNA): TGTGCCATCAGTGACATCGCGCGGGGGTGGATCTACTACGAGCAGTACTTC. This codes for CAISDIARGWIYYEQYF.

This chain uses TRBV7-6 with TRBJ2-2, with 8 bases lining up with TRBD2. With 3 bases clipped from V and 0 bases from J, the junction kept 6 bases outside the gene matches. The CDR3 is made up of 17 amino acids. In germline, CDR1 is SGHVS, CDR2 FNYEAQ. The CDR3 reads CASSFRGRPSNTGELFF. In DNA, the CDR3 is TGTGCCAGCAGCTTCCGCGGGAGGCCCTCGAACACCGGGGAGCTGTTTTTT.

The chain uses TRBV10-2 and TRBJ2-1, with 7 positions matching TRBD2. This CDR3 contains 13 residues. V dropped 5 bases and J dropped 6; count of bases not matched to a gene: 4. From germline, CDR1 is WSHSY and CDR2 SAAADI. The CDR3 coding sequence is TGCGCCAGCAGTATTGGCGGGAGCAATGAGCAGTTCTTC. It encodes CASSIGGSNEQFF.

The CDR3 sequence is CASSLASRETQYF. The DNA of the CDR3 is TGTGCCAGCAGCCTAGCTTCTAGGGAGACCCAGTACTTC. This sequence joins TRBV28 and TRBJ2-5, with D perhaps TRBD2 (5 bases). Trimming cost V 6 bases and J 5 bases, with 13 bases left between them. The germline CDR1 and CDR2 sequences are MDHEN and SYDVKM. The CDR3 is 13 amino acids.

This clone was counted between two and nine times. This rearrangement joins TRBV2 to TRBJ2-7; 8 nucleotides agree with TRBD1. V dropped 6 bases and J dropped 4; count of bases not matched to a gene: 11. Germline CDR1 and CDR2: SNHLY and FYNNEI. The CDR3 covers 15 residues. As DNA, the CDR3 is TGTGCCAGCAGCCCGTCCGGGACAGGCCTATACGAGCAGTACTTC. It specifies CASSPSGTGLYEQYF.

This clone was seen only a few times. The chain uses TRBV10-3 and TRBJ2-7; TRBD1 matches 11 bases. Trimming removed 3 bases from V and 4 bases from J; junction bases left unmatched: 5. Germline V gene lookup returns CDR1 ENHRY and CDR2 SYGVKD. The CDR3 extends over 15 amino acids. DNA of the CDR3: TGTGCCATCAGTGATAGGGACAGGGGGACATACGAGCAGTACTTC. Encoded protein: CAISDRDRGTYEQYF.

The chain recombines TRBV15 with TRBJ2-7; weak D call: TRBD1 (5 bases). V was trimmed by 0 bases and J by 2 bases, leaving 11 bases between them. Germline V CDR1 and CDR2: LNHNV, YYDKDF (reference sequence). The length of the CDR3 is 15 residues. The CDR3 region has the DNA TGTGCCACCAGCAGAGATCAGGGTGGACCCTACGAGCAGTACTTC. Translating it yields CATSRDQGGPYEQYF.

This chain connects TRBV7-7 to TRBJ1-1; D is perhaps TRBD1 (6 bases). This CDR3 has 13 residues. The germline V and J ends were trimmed by 5 bases and 5 bases, with 12 bases remaining between them. Germline V gene data show CDR1 as SSHAT and CDR2 as FNYEAQ (reference sequence). The chain's CDR3 is CASSPSRGTEAFF. CDR3 nucleotides: TGTGCCAGCAGCCCCTCCAGGGGTACTGAAGCTTTCTTT.

The chain employs TRBV5-1 and TRBJ2-3; 10 nucleotides match TRBD2. CDR1 is SGHRS and CDR2 is YFSETQ in the germline V gene. The junction had 12 bases not matched to a gene; V was cut back by 6 bases and J by 2 bases. The CDR3 loop spans 17 amino acids. The CDR3 nucleotides are TGCGCCAGCACCTTTCTTAGCGGGGGGCCGTCCACAGATACGCAGTATTTT. Its translation: CASTFLSGGPSTDTQYF. The full variable domain, completed using reference TRBV5-1 and TRBJ2-3, is KAGVTQTPRYLIKTRGQQVTLSCSPISGHRSVSWYQQTPGQGLQFLFEYFSETQRNKGNFPGRFSGRQFSNSRSEMNVSTLELGDSALYLCASTFLSGGPSTDTQYFGPGTRLTVL.

The chain has TRBV19 and TRBJ1-2; no clear D. CDR1 is LNHDA and CDR2 is SQIVND in the germline V gene (reference sequence). The CDR3 is made up of 15 amino acids. With 2 bases removed from V and 8 bases from J, the gap between germline ends came to 18 bases. The CDR3 bases are TGTGCCAGTAGTATAATCCTGGCAGTTTCAGAAGGCTACACCTTC. This sequence encodes CASSIILAVSEGYTF.

In nucleotides, the CDR3 is TGCGCCAGCAGCTTCTACCAAGAGACCCAGTACTTC. Its protein product is CASSFYQETQYF. The chain has TRBV5-1 and TRBJ2-5; D remains unclear. The germline V gene has CDR1 SGHRS and CDR2 YFSETQ. There are 12 residues in the CDR3. V lost 2 bases and J lost 0, with 2 bases in between.

V usage is TRBV10-1 and J usage is TRBJ2-7; TRBD2 is a possible D gene (5 bases). This CDR3 comprises 11 residues. The V and J ends lost 10 bases and 7 bases respectively, with 14 bases between them. CDR1 is WNHNN, CDR2 SYGVQD, per germline (reference sequence). DNA for the CDR3: TGCGCCACCCCCTCCTCGGGGGAGCAGTACTTC. It codes for CATPSSGEQYF.

The rearrangement links TRBV30 to TRBJ2-7; 8 bases agree with TRBD1. CDR1 and CDR2 (germline): GTSNPN, SVGIG (reference sequence). The CDR3 covers 14 residues. J lost 6 bases, V lost 4 bases, and 11 bases had no gene match. The CDR3 DNA sequence: TGTGCCTGGACCCTTGGACAGGGTCGGGGCGAGCAGTACTTC. Its translation: CAWTLGQGRGEQYF.

This chain joins TRBV5-4 and TRBJ2-6; D gene uncertain. The CDR3 sequence is 16 residues long. Germline loops: CDR1 SGHNT, CDR2 YYREEE (reference sequence). V was clipped by 1 base and J by 1 base, with 9 bases between them. CDR3 sequence reads: CASSLSLGSGANVLTF. The CDR3 DNA reads TGTGCCAGCAGCTTGTCCCTCGGTTCTGGGGCCAACGTCCTGACTTTC.

The CDR3 bases are TGCAGCGTTGTGGTTCGAGACAGGAGGTACGAGCAGTACTTC. It is translated as CSVVVRDRRYEQYF. The gene calls are TRBV29-1 and TRBJ2-7; possibly TRBD1 for D (6 bases). The length of the CDR3 is 14 residues. V dropped 4 bases and J dropped 4 bases, with 17 bases sitting between them. Germline CDR1 is SQVTM and CDR2 is ANQGSEA.

In this sample, this clone turned up once. Other DNA sequences within the sample encode an identical CDR3. The CDR3 protein is CASSEYLGGMETNEKLFF. CDR3 DNA: TGTGCCAGCAGTGAATATCTCGGGGGGATGGAAACTAATGAAAAACTGTTTTTT. The chain couples TRBV25-1 to TRBJ1-4; TRBD1 might be the D (5 bases). The germline V and J ends were trimmed by 0 bases and 1 base, with 15 bases remaining between them. Germline V gives CDR1 MGHDK, CDR2 SYGVNS. The CDR3 is 18 residues long.

V is TRBV7-8 and J is TRBJ2-3, with 14 bases that match TRBD2. The V gene's germline CDR1 is SGHVS and CDR2 FQNEAQ. The CDR3 contains 17 residues. V lost 3 bases and J lost 0; bases outside the gene matches: 2. The CDR3 loop is CASSLGLAGASTDTQYF. The CDR3 DNA is TGTGCCAGCAGCTTGGGACTAGCGGGAGCTAGCACAGATACGCAGTATTTT.